The 5 T cell receptor beta chains listed next were all sequenced from one sample in a study of T cell responses to AZD1222 COVID-19 vaccine. TCRdb keeps only in-frame clones here, not all; method: immunoSEQ multiplex PCR. The data contain approximately 150,000 clones, roughly nine tenths of them singletons. The sequencing used peripheral blood, collected 28 days after the second AZD1222 dose. The origin of the receptors is an adult who received the AZD1222 COVID-19 vaccine.

The chain combines TRBV5-1 with TRBJ2-3, with D unclear. Trimming removed 0 bases at V and 0 bases at J, with 8 bases between. The CDR3 loop spans 15 amino acids. From germline, CDR1 is SGHRS and CDR2 YFSETQ. The CDR3: CASSLESTSTDTQYF. The CDR3 DNA reads TGCGCCAGCAGCTTGGAAAGTACTAGCACAGATACGCAGTATTTT.

The rearrangement uses TRBV6-5 and TRBJ1-6, with D unclear. The CDR3 is 16 amino acids. Deletions cut 2 bases from V and 9 bases from J, with 17 bases between. Germline CDR1 is MNHEY and CDR2 is SVGAGI. CDR3 nucleotides: TGTGCCAGCAGTTACCAAACGACGGCGGCGGCTTCACCCCTCCACTTT. The encoded protein is CASSYQTTAAASPLHF.

This sequence joins TRBV7-3 and TRBJ1-6; D gene uncertain. The V end lost 2 bases, the J end lost 7 bases, and 6 bases lay between the germline ends. This CDR3 contains 13 residues. Germline V lookup: CDR1 SGHTA, CDR2 FQGTGA. The CDR3, as DNA: TGTGCCAGCAGCTTACTGAAGAATTCACCCCTCCACTTT. As protein: CASSLLKNSPLHF.

The count of this clone is one. The J gene is TRBJ2-1, the V gene TRBV27; no reliable D call. The germline V gene encodes CDR1 MNHEY and CDR2 SMNVEV (reference sequence). The CDR3 is 14 amino acids. Deletions cut 7 bases from V and 0 bases from J, with 10 bases between. CDR3 nucleotide sequence: TGTGCCAGCACGAAGACGAGCTCCTACAATGAGCAGTTCTTC. Protein sequence: CASTKTSSYNEQFF.

V gene TRBV10-3 combines with J gene TRBJ1-5; no reliable D call. Looked up from germline, CDR1 is ENHRY and CDR2 is SYGVKD. The CDR3 length is 12 residues. V dropped 6 bases and J dropped 7 bases, with 10 bases sitting between them. As DNA, the CDR3 is TGTGCCATCAGCGGAGGCGAACAGCCCCAGCATTTT. It translates to CAISGGEQPQHF.